This T cell receptor beta chain is from a study of neurological immune-mediated disorders. General study findings and limits: Sharing of CDR3 amino acid sequences among expanded clones across subjects was absent, suggesting private repertoires in all groups.

Indicated time point: longitudinal time-point 3. Synthesis of cDNA was carried out by template-switch 5'RACE. The reaction used 10-nucleotide random UMIs. The output of every sequencing run exceeded 190 million TCR-beta sequences, derived from 15-18 subjects. TCRdb reprocessed the 5' RACE reads via MiXCR and lists one record per CDR3 protein. The sample records tens of thousands of distinct CDR3 sequences, about an eighth being singletons. This clonotype was seen at least ten times. Antigen unknown. The CDR3 spans 14 residues. V lost 2 bases, J lost 1 base, and 12 bases lay in between. CDR1 DFQATT and CDR2 SNEGSKA come from the germline V gene (reference sequence).

Sequencing was carried out using PBMCs. The V and J genes are TRBV20-1 and TRBJ2-7, with a possible D match to TRBD1 (5 bases). The sequence derives from a male donor with HTLV-1-associated myelopathy (HAM/TSP). CDR3: CSARIGQGSYEQYF. CDR3 sequence (DNA): TGCAGTGCTAGAATCGGACAAGGATCCTACGAGCAGTACTTC.